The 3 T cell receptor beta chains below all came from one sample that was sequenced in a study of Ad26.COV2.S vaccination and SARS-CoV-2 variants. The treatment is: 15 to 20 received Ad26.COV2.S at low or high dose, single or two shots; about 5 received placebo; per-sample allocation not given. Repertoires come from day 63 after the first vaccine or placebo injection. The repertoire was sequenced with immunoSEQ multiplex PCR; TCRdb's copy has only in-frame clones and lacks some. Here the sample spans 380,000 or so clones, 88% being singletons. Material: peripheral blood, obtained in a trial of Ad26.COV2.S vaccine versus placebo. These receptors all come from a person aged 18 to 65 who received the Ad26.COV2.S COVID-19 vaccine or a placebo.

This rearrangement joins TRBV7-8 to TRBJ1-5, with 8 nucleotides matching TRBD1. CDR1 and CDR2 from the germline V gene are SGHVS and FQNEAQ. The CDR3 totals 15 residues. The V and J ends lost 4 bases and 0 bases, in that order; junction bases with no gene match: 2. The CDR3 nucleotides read TGTGCCAGCAGCTGGACAGGGTATAGCAATCAGCCCCAGCATTTT. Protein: CASSWTGYSNQPQHF.

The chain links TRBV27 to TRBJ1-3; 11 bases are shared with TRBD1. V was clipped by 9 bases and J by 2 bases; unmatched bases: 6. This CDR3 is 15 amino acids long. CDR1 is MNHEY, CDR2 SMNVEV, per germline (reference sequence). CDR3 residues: CASRMDRGPGNTIYF. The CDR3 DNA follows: TGTGCCAGTCGTATGGACAGGGGGCCTGGAAACACCATATATTTT.

CDR3 loop: CASSPGEAQPQHF. CDR3 nucleotides: TGTGCCAGCTCACCGGGCGAAGCCCAGCCCCAGCATTTT. The chain carries TRBV18 and TRBJ1-5; D ambiguous. Trimming pared 3 bases from V and 7 bases from J, leaving 10 bases between. This CDR3 has 13 amino acids. Germline loops: CDR1 KGHSH, CDR2 LQKENI.